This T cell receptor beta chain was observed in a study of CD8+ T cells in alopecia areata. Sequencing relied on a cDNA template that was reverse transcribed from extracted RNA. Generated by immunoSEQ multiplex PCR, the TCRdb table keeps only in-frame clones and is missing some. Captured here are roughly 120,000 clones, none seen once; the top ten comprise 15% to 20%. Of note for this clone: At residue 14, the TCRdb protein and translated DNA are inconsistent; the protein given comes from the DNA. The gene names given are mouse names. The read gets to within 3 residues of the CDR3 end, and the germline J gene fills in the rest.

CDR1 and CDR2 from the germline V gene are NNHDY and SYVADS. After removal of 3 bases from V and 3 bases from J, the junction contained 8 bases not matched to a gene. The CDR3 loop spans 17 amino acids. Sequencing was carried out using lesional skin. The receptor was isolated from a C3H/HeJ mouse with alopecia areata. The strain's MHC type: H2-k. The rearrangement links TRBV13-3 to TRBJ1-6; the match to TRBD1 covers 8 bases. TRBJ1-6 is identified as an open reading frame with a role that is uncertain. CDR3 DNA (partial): TGTGCCAGCAGTGGCCAGGGGGCGGGGGGCTATAATTCGCCC. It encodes CASSGQGAGGYNSP. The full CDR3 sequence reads CASSGQGAGGYNSPLYF.